This TCR beta chain is from a study of cytomegalovirus exposure and HLA in healthy donors (dated by TCRdb to about 2017). For the study in its entirety: The roughly 700 repertoires of the first cohort and the approximately 110 validation repertoires were produced on the same platform, according to a later analysis. Besides the first cohort of roughly 640 subjects, a separate validation cohort made up of 95 to 150 different subjects was used. To predict cytomegalovirus infection status, the study combined high-throughput TCR immunosequencing, statistical association of individual TCRs with disease status, and machine learning. The study was designed to test whether signatures of past pathogen exposure could be identified by cataloging public T cell receptors.

The donors belonged to the validation cohort of 120 subjects, which was separate from the approximately 700-subject first cohort. Points on this clone: The target of this receptor is not known. The input lacks base qualities; no much larger clone sits a single base away.

The receptor library was made with the immunoSEQ multiplex PCR assay. The published analysis was carried out like this. A statistical classification framework was built for diagnosing cytomegalovirus status from the catalog of TCR beta chain sequences. The source is immuneACCESS, and TCRdb retained only in-frame sequences with V and J called. Part of the clones is not carried over; for the studies checked, unresolved V genes explain less than half of this, and the remainder is unexplained. V, J and clone size derive from that table, while D and trimming were established from the DNA sequence. Counted in this sample were about 170,000 clones; roughly 86% of them appeared once. Over 9% of the sample goes to the ten largest clones. Spanning cysteine to phenylalanine, the CDR3 consists of 19 amino acids. Just the 57-base CDR3 DNA is kept, in frame starting at base 1. V and J are truncated by 3 bases and 0 bases respectively, leaving an intervening sequence of 21 bases. The germline V gene sets CDR1 to MNHNS and CDR2 to SASEGT.

Overall results and qualifications from the work: While some public TCRs were present in many individuals, most TCR sequences turned up only very rarely across donors. A few of the identified cytomegalovirus-associated TCR beta chains were confirmed in vitro to be specific for cytomegalovirus antigens. A later analysis had no HLA typing for the validation cohort, so co-occurrence there was scored across all 110 or so repertoires. The classifier was reported to diagnose cytomegalovirus status with high specificity and sensitivity in both the original and validation cohorts. According to the authors, the approach could potentially be generalized to other disease states and immunological phenotypes. A later analysis found that TCRs clustered in the first cohort also tended to co-occur in the 110 or so validation repertoires, with roughly 95% of cluster scores above 0. The study listed 150 to 200 TCR beta chains as associated with cytomegalovirus.

The rearranged segments are TRBV6-1 and TRBJ1-3; a tentative D call is TRBD1 (6 bases match). This TCR was sampled from a woman in her late teens or twenties in good health and CMV-seropositive. The sequenced sample was PBMCs. The DNA sequence follows: TGTGCCAGCAGTGATCTGGAAAGGTGGGACATGGCCTCTGGAAACACCATATATTTT. Translated, it gives CASSDLERWDMASGNTIYF.